The T cell receptor beta chain described here comes from a study of T cells in Graves' hyperthyroidism and ophthalmopathy. The sample holds a few counts of this clonotype. The investigators amplified TCR beta CDR3 regions from RNA transcripts. The primer set for the first-round RT-PCR of the TCR CDR3 was HTBI. MiXCR, applied by TCRdb to the multiplex PCR reads, yields one record per CDR3 protein. The sample consists of 600,000 to 700,000 distinct CDR3 sequences, roughly 15% of them appearing once. This CDR3 is 14 amino acids long. The V gene's germline CDR1 is SEHNR and CDR2 FQNEAQ (reference sequence). J lost 4 bases, V lost 7 bases, and 10 bases had no gene match.

The clonotype was recovered from a woman in her thirties or forties with Graves' ophthalmopathy. The J gene is TRBJ2-7, the V gene TRBV7-9; TRBD2 matches 7 bases. The sample comprised blood. The CDR3 nucleotides read TGTGCCAGCAACAAAGCGGGGCCCGTTTACGAGCAGTACTTC. It specifies CASNKAGPVYEQYF.